Listed below are T cell receptor beta chains from one sample, sequenced in a study of T cell responses to AZD1222 COVID-19 vaccine. The assay was immunoSEQ multiplex PCR, and TCRdb's table has in-frame clones only and misses some. The sample lists about 100,000 clones, 75% to 90% seen once, with less than 3% in the top ten. Sequenced here: peripheral blood, sampled 28 days after the second AZD1222 dose. The receptors here all came from an adult who received the AZD1222 COVID-19 vaccine. Both conserved end residues are part of each CDR3. D genes are given only for firm matches. Clone size is given for some rows only: seen once, a few or many times, or a class if the clone is expanded.

CDR3 | DNA | D | J | V | size
CASSFFRGTGELFF | TGCGCCAGCAGCTTTTTCAGAGGCACCGGGGAGCTGTTTTTT | NA | TRBJ2-2 | TRBV5-1 | NA
CASSLVATNEKLFF | TGCGCCAGCAGCTTAGTTGCAACTAATGAAAAACTGTTTTTT | NA | TRBJ1-4 | TRBV5-1 | once
CASSIQPDSTEAFF | TGTGCCAGTAGTATCCAACCAGACAGCACTGAAGCTTTCTTT | NA | TRBJ1-1 | TRBV19 | NA
CASSQTPPGQGRREQYF | TGTGCCAGCAGCCAAACACCTCCGGGACAGGGGAGGAGGGAGCAGTACTTC | TRBD1 | TRBJ2-7 | TRBV5-6 | NA
CASSVAQGMNTEAFF | TGCGCCAGCAGTGTAGCACAGGGAATGAACACTGAAGCTTTCTTT | NA | TRBJ1-1 | TRBV10-1 | NA
CASTARQGDRHGGSYEQYF | TGCGCCAGCACCGCTAGACAGGGGGACCGCCACGGGGGCTCCTACGAGCAGTACTTC | TRBD1 | TRBJ2-7 | TRBV10-1 | NA
CASRHREGSTEAFF | TGTGCCAGCAGACACAGGGAGGGAAGCACTGAAGCTTTCTTT | NA | TRBJ1-1 | TRBV6-6 | NA
CASSWAGSYEQYF | TGTGCCAGCAGTTGGGCCGGCTCCTACGAGCAGTACTTC | NA | TRBJ2-7 | TRBV12-3/TRBV12-4 | once
CASSSMTSGGSRETQYF | TGTGCCAGCAGCTCGATGACTAGCGGGGGGTCGAGAGAGACCCAGTACTTC | TRBD2 | TRBJ2-5 | TRBV7-2 | NA
CASSQDPAGGYTF | TGTGCCAGCAGTCAAGACCCCGCCGGTGGCTACACCTTC | NA | TRBJ1-2 | TRBV6-4 | NA
CASSLGQGYGYTF | TGTGCCAGCAGCCTAGGACAGGGCTATGGCTACACCTTC | TRBD1 | TRBJ1-2 | TRBV2 | NA
CASRRNVGGYTF | TGTGCCAGCAGACGGAACGTCGGAGGCTACACCTTC | NA | TRBJ1-2 | TRBV2 | NA
CASGWETQYF | TGTGCCAGCGGATGGGAGACCCAGTACTTC | NA | TRBJ2-5 | TRBV27 | NA
CASSYSGTGTHYGYTF | TGTGCCAGCAGTTACTCGGGGACCGGGACCCACTATGGCTACACCTTC | NA | TRBJ1-2 | TRBV6-5 | once
CASSMEGIWDTQYF | TGTGCCAGTAGTATGGAGGGCATCTGGGATACGCAGTATTTT | NA | TRBJ2-3 | TRBV19 | NA
CASSRGWGVIQYF | TGTGCCAGCAGCCGAGGGTGGGGCGTGATTCAGTACTTC | NA | TRBJ2-4 | TRBV7-2 | NA
CQLLGNYGYTF | TGCCAGCTACTGGGTAACTATGGCTACACCTTC | NA | TRBJ1-2 | TRBV20-1 | once
CATKQGEVGNTIYF | TGTGCCACAAAACAGGGGGAAGTTGGAAACACCATATATTTT | TRBD1 | TRBJ1-3 | TRBV19 | NA
CASSLAPGRYNEQFF | TGTGCCAGCAGCTTAGCCCCGGGACGGTACAATGAGCAGTTCTTC | NA | TRBJ2-1 | TRBV7-8 | NA
CASSPRRDQPQHF | TGTGCCAGCAGTCCTCGCAGGGATCAGCCCCAGCATTTT | NA | TRBJ1-5 | TRBV12-3/TRBV12-4 | NA
CASSDSVAGCWGRGDIQYF | TGTGCCAGCAGTGACTCAGTCGCTGGGTGCTGGGGCAGGGGAGACATTCAGTACTTC | NA | TRBJ2-4 | TRBV6-4 | NA
CASRLTGGVHTEAFF | TGTGCCAGCAGGTTGACAGGGGGCGTACACACTGAAGCTTTCTTT | TRBD1 | TRBJ1-1 | TRBV6-5 | NA
CSAGNQPQHF | TGCAGTGCAGGGAATCAGCCCCAGCATTTT | NA | TRBJ1-5 | TRBV20-1 | NA
CASSLRTGELFF | TGTGCCAGCAGCCTGCGCACCGGGGAGCTGTTTTTT | NA | TRBJ2-2 | TRBV7-9 | NA
CASSLTSGGAGTGELFF | TGCGCCAGCAGCCTGACTAGCGGGGGGGCCGGGACCGGGGAGCTGTTTTTT | TRBD2 | TRBJ2-2 | TRBV5-1 | NA
CASEPGLAGSPSYEQYF | TGTGCCAGCGAACCGGGACTAGCGGGATCCCCCTCCTACGAGCAGTACTTC | TRBD2 | TRBJ2-7 | TRBV2 | NA
CASRRGGANYGYTF | TGTGCCAGCAGAAGGGGGGGAGCTAACTATGGCTACACCTTC | NA | TRBJ1-2 | TRBV6-6 | NA
CASSLDGIEQFF | TGTGCTAGCAGCTTAGATGGGATTGAGCAGTTCTTC | NA | TRBJ2-1 | TRBV7-7 | NA
CAISESTGVVEAFF | TGTGCCATCAGTGAGTCGACAGGGGTGGTTGAAGCTTTCTTT | TRBD1 | TRBJ1-1 | TRBV10-3 | NA
CASSFGLNQPQHF | TGTGCCAGCAGTTTTGGGTTAAATCAGCCCCAGCATTTT | NA | TRBJ1-5 | TRBV12-3/TRBV12-4 | NA
CASSSDSVGDWETMYYGYTF | TGTGCCAGCAGTTCCGACAGTGTGGGTGACTGGGAGACGATGTACTATGGCTACACCTTC | NA | TRBJ1-2 | TRBV27 | once
CASSLDRNNEQFF | TGTGCCAGCAGCCTCGACCGAAATAATGAGCAGTTCTTC | NA | TRBJ2-1 | TRBV27 | NA
CASSQTTSSHEQYF | TGTGCCAGCAGCCAAACGACTAGCTCCCACGAGCAGTACTTC | TRBD2 | TRBJ2-7 | TRBV4-2 | NA
CAWSVGASNQPQHF | TGTGCCTGGAGTGTCGGGGCTAGCAATCAGCCCCAGCATTTT | NA | TRBJ1-5 | TRBV30 | NA
CASSRTGEFTQYF | TGCGCCAGCAGTCGTACAGGGGAGTTTACCCAGTACTTC | TRBD1 | TRBJ2-5 | TRBV5-1 | NA
CASSPGLDENIQYF | TGTGCCAGCTCACCTGGACTAGACGAAAACATTCAGTACTTC | TRBD2 | TRBJ2-4 | TRBV18 | NA
CASHPPGLAGGYNEQFF | TGCGCCAGCCACCCCCCGGGACTAGCGGGAGGGTACAATGAGCAGTTCTTC | TRBD2 | TRBJ2-1 | TRBV5-1 | few
CASSRQGSSYGYTF | TGTGCCAGTAGCAGACAGGGAAGTAGCTATGGCTACACCTTC | TRBD1 | TRBJ1-2 | TRBV19 | NA
CASSQGSGPRETQYF | TGTGCCAGCAGCCAAGGAAGTGGCCCTAGGGAGACCCAGTACTTC | NA | TRBJ2-5 | TRBV4-2 | NA
CASSSPYQETQYF | TGTGCCAGCAGTTCACCTTACCAAGAGACCCAGTACTTC | NA | TRBJ2-5 | TRBV27 | NA
CSPTPGPIFSNTEAFF | TGTTCACCTACCCCGGGGCCTATTTTTTCGAACACTGAAGCTTTCTTT | NA | TRBJ1-1 | TRBV25-1 | NA
CASSQEKAGGPDTQYF | TGCGCCAGCAGCCAAGAGAAGGCAGGGGGGCCAGATACGCAGTATTTT | NA | TRBJ2-3 | TRBV4-1 | NA
CASSYTELETQYF | TGTGCCAGCAGTTATACGGAATTAGAGACCCAGTACTTC | NA | TRBJ2-5 | TRBV6-2/TRBV6-3 | once
CASSRDMSSYEQYF | TGTGCCAGCAGCCGGGACATGAGCTCCTACGAGCAGTACTTC | NA | TRBJ2-7 | TRBV5-5 | NA
CASSPGQGANEQFF | TGTGCCAGCTCTCCTGGACAGGGGGCCAATGAGCAGTTCTTC | TRBD1 | TRBJ2-1 | TRBV18 | NA
CASNPTGDYGYTF | TGTGCCAGCAACCCGACAGGAGATTATGGCTACACCTTC | NA | TRBJ1-2 | TRBV6-2/TRBV6-3 | once
CANEKPVSEAFF | TGTGCCAACGAGAAACCGGTATCTGAAGCTTTCTTT | NA | TRBJ1-1 | TRBV6-5 | NA
CASSLVQTYEQYF | TGTGCCAGCAGCTTAGTTCAAACCTACGAGCAGTACTTC | NA | TRBJ2-7 | TRBV7-8 | once
CSVLKTGMNTEAFF | TGCAGCGTTCTAAAGACAGGGATGAACACTGAAGCTTTCTTT | TRBD1 | TRBJ1-1 | TRBV29-1 | NA
CASARDSYGYTF | TGTGCCAGTGCCCGGGACAGCTATGGCTACACCTTC | TRBD1 | TRBJ1-2 | TRBV9 | NA
CASSPQGGNNEQFF | TGCGCCAGCAGCCCACAGGGAGGGAACAATGAGCAGTTCTTC | NA | TRBJ2-1 | TRBV5-1 | NA
CASSLPQYSNQPQHF | TGTGCCAGCAGTCTCCCGCAGTATAGCAATCAGCCCCAGCATTTT | NA | TRBJ1-5 | TRBV2 | NA
CASSPQGGRTGANVLTF | TGTGCCAGCTCACCCCAAGGGGGGAGAACTGGGGCCAACGTCCTGACTTTC | NA | TRBJ2-6 | TRBV18 | NA
CASSPWDRGMGQPQHF | TGTGCCAGCAGCCCCTGGGACAGGGGAATGGGTCAGCCCCAGCATTTT | TRBD1 | TRBJ1-5 | TRBV7-2 | NA
CASSLATSANTGELFF | TGCGCCAGCAGCTTGGCGACTAGCGCGAACACCGGGGAGCTGTTTTTT | TRBD2 | TRBJ2-2 | TRBV5-1 | NA